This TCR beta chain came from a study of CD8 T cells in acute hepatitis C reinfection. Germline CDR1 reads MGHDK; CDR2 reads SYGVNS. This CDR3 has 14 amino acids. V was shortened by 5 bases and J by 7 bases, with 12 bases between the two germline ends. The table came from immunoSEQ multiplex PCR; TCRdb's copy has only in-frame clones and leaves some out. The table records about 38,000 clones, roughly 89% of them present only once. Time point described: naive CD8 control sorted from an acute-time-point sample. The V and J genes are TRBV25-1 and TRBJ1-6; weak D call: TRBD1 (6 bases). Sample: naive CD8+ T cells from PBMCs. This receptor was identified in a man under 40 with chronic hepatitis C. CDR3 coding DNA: TGTGCCAGCAGTCCCCCCGGACAGAATTCACCCCTCCACTTT. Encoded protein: CASSPPGQNSPLHF.